This T cell receptor (beta chain) stems from a study of T cell changes during pregnancy in multiple sclerosis. The method was immunoSEQ multiplex PCR; TCRdb's version includes in-frame clones alone and lacks a portion of them. The sample has under 150,000 clones; about 95% are singletons. Germline V gives CDR1 KGHSH, CDR2 LQKENI. With 3 bases clipped from V and 3 bases from J, the junction kept 2 bases outside the gene matches. CDR3 size: 14 residues. This clone has only one observation. Sample: peripheral blood, taken after pregnancy. The rearrangement joins TRBV18 to TRBJ2-1, with TRBD1 identical over 7 bases. The clonotype comes from a female donor with multiple sclerosis, enrolled in a pregnancy study. The CDR3 protein is CASSPGTDYNEQFF. Here the CDR3 DNA reads TGTGCCAGCTCACCCGGGACAGACTACAATGAGCAGTTCTTC.